This is a list of T cell receptor beta chains from one sample in a study of blood T cell repertoires in COVID-19. The table came from immunoSEQ multiplex PCR; TCRdb's copy has only in-frame clones and leaves some out. The sample lists about 200,000 clones; 86% were seen once. Sequencing was done on a sample of peripheral blood. The receptors come from an elderly man with acute or convalescent COVID-19. CDR3s include the opening cysteine and the closing phenylalanine or tryptophan. A D gene is named only where the DNA matches it firmly. Not all rows give a size; the values are once, few, many and, for expanded clones, a class.

NA	TRBD1	TRBV24-1	TRBJ2-1	15	CATSDPTGPYNEQFF	TGTGCCACCAGTGATCCGACAGGGCCGTACAATGAGCAGTTCTTC
NA	TRBD1	TRBV5-1	TRBJ1-5	14	CASSPGQGWEPQHF	TGCGCCAGCAGCCCTGGACAGGGGTGGGAGCCCCAGCATTTT
NA	TRBD2	TRBV11-2	TRBJ2-2	15	CASSLRAGGSGELFF	TGTGCCAGCAGCTTAAGGGCGGGAGGGAGCGGGGAGCTGTTTTTT
NA	TRBD2	TRBV2	TRBJ2-7	15	CASIQGLADRYEQYF	TGTGCCAGCATCCAGGGACTAGCGGACCGCTACGAGCAGTACTTC
NA	TRBD1	TRBV5-1	TRBJ1-6	15	CASSSGQGTDSPLHF	TGCGCCAGCAGCTCAGGACAGGGGACGGATTCACCCCTCCACTTT
NA	TRBD1	TRBV7-9	TRBJ1-5	19	CASCSLTQTTGDSNQPQHF	TGTGCCAGCTGTTCCTTAACCCAAACGACAGGGGATAGCAATCAGCCCCAGCATTTT
NA	NA	TRBV30	TRBJ1-5	14	CAWSYSLGGQPQHF	TGTGCCTGGAGCTACAGCCTGGGAGGACAGCCCCAGCATTTT
NA	TRBD2	TRBV29-1	TRBJ2-3	14	CSVRTSGSPDTQYF	TGCAGCGTTCGGACTAGCGGGAGTCCAGATACGCAGTATTTT
NA	NA	TRBV21-1	TRBJ2-7	12	CAKKNRGYEQYF	TGTGCCAAAAAGAACAGGGGATACGAGCAGTACTTC
NA	TRBD1	TRBV7-2	TRBJ1-5	16	CASSLGAGGSNQPQHF	TGTGCCAGCAGCTTAGGGGCAGGGGGCAGCAATCAGCCCCAGCATTTT
NA	NA	TRBV5-1	TRBJ2-5	15	CASARVGGKRETQYF	TGCGCCAGCGCCCGTGTGGGCGGGAAACGAGAGACCCAGTACTTC
few	NA	TRBV3-1/TRBV3-2	TRBJ2-7	15	CASRQSTGIPYEQYF	TGTGCCAGCAGGCAGAGTACAGGGATACCCTACGAGCAGTACTTC
NA	NA	TRBV18	TRBJ1-1	15	CASSPDRYMNTEAFF	TGTGCCAGCTCACCGGACAGATATATGAACACTGAAGCTTTCTTT
NA	NA	TRBV6-5	TRBJ2-5	14	CASTPGLEVQTQYF	TGTGCCAGCACCCCGGGACTGGAGGTACAGACCCAGTACTTC
NA	NA	TRBV28	TRBJ2-7	15	CASSQPRQGFYEQYF	TGTGCCAGCAGCCAACCCCGGCAGGGGTTCTACGAGCAGTACTTC
few	NA	TRBV9	TRBJ2-2	15	CASSVFVEGTGELFF	TGTGCCAGCAGCGTCTTCGTGGAGGGAACCGGGGAGCTGTTTTTT
NA	NA	TRBV11-1	TRBJ2-7	13	CASSLTKQGEQYF	TGTGCCAGCAGCTTGACAAAACAGGGCGAGCAGTACTTC
NA	TRBD1	TRBV18	TRBJ1-4	16	CASSRGLGTGDEKLFF	TGTGCCAGCTCACGCGGACTGGGGACAGGGGATGAAAAACTGTTTTTT
NA	NA	TRBV27	TRBJ1-5	15	CASSLGGAVESPQHF	TGTGCCAGCAGTTTAGGAGGAGCAGTAGAGTCTCCCCAGCATTTT
NA	TRBD1	TRBV25-1	TRBJ1-4	16	CASSRGDRGRSEKLFF	TGTGCCAGCAGCCGGGGGGACAGGGGGCGCTCTGAAAAACTGTTTTTT
few	TRBD2	TRBV9	TRBJ2-1	19	CASSVFSSGRWARNNEQFF	TGTGCCAGCAGCGTATTCTCTAGCGGGAGATGGGCTCGGAACAATGAGCAGTTCTTC
few	NA	TRBV6-1	TRBJ2-2	16	CASSVVPGANTGELFF	TGTGCCAGCAGTGTGGTTCCGGGAGCGAACACCGGGGAGCTGTTTTTT
NA	TRBD1	TRBV12-5	TRBJ2-5	13	CASGQGAGETQYF	TGTGCTAGTGGTCAGGGGGCAGGGGAGACCCAGTACTTC
NA	NA	TRBV7-9	TRBJ2-6	16	CASSGQPYSGANVLTF	TGTGCCAGCTCCGGACAGCCTTACTCTGGGGCCAACGTCCTGACTTTC
once	NA	TRBV6-2/TRBV6-3	TRBJ2-5	12	CASSYSLETQYF	TGTGCCAGCAGTTACTCCTTAGAGACCCAGTACTTC
NA	NA	TRBV19	TRBJ1-5	14	CASSISQPPQAQHF	TGTGCCAGTAGTATCTCACAACCCCCTCAGGCCCAGCATTTT
NA	TRBD1	TRBV7-2	TRBJ2-5	15	CASSLGGQGAETQYF	TGTGCCAGCAGCTTAGGGGGACAGGGGGCAGAGACCCAGTACTTC
NA	NA	TRBV19	TRBJ1-1	14	CASSIGTVGTEAFF	TGTGCCAGTAGTATAGGGACAGTGGGAACTGAAGCTTTCTTT
NA	TRBD1	TRBV7-9	TRBJ2-7	13	CASSTDRGSEQYF	TGTGCCAGCAGTACCGACAGGGGGAGCGAGCAGTACTTC
NA	NA	TRBV11-1	TRBJ2-1	15	CASGRGVASYNEQFF	TGTGCCAGCGGCCGCGGAGTAGCCTCCTACAATGAGCAGTTCTTC
NA	TRBD2	TRBV27	TRBJ2-3	15	CASSPWTSGTDTQYF	TGTGCCAGCAGTCCCTGGACTAGCGGCACAGATACGCAGTATTTT
few	NA	TRBV5-1	TRBJ2-7	13	CASSLAAEYEQYF	TGCGCCAGCAGCTTGGCCGCAGAATACGAGCAGTACTTC
few	NA	TRBV5-7	TRBJ1-1	11	CASSFQGEAFF	TGTGCCAGCAGCTTCCAGGGAGAAGCTTTCTTT
NA	NA	TRBV19	TRBJ1-5	16	CASTSTWGGINQPQHF	TGTGCCAGTACCTCTACATGGGGGGGTATCAATCAGCCCCAGCATTTT
NA	TRBD1	TRBV29-1	TRBJ1-1	12	CSADRGRGEAFF	TGCAGCGCAGACAGGGGGAGAGGGGAAGCTTTCTTT
few	NA	TRBV11-3	TRBJ2-2	16	CASSFRRVTNTGELFF	TGTGCCAGCAGCTTTCGGCGGGTCACCAACACCGGGGAGCTGTTTTTT
NA	TRBD1	TRBV5-1	TRBJ1-1	14	CASRWGQGATEAFF	TGCGCCAGCAGGTGGGGGCAGGGGGCCACTGAAGCTTTCTTT
NA	TRBD1	TRBV9	TRBJ2-7	15	CASSPRTGARAEQYF	TGTGCCAGCAGCCCCCGGACAGGGGCACGGGCGGAGCAGTACTTC
NA	TRBD1	TRBV6-5	TRBJ1-2	14	CASTPGQGIYGYTF	TGTGCCAGCACTCCGGGACAGGGTATCTATGGCTACACCTTC
few	NA	TRBV27	TRBJ1-1	13	CASSLGTWAEAFF	TGTGCCAGCAGTCTCGGGACATGGGCCGAAGCTTTCTTT
NA	NA	TRBV7-2	TRBJ2-5	15	CASSLASGGWETQYF	TGTGCCAGCAGCTTAGCTTCGGGGGGCTGGGAGACCCAGTACTTC